The source of this TCR beta chain is a study of blood T cell repertoires in COVID-19. There are 14 residues in the CDR3. The germline V gene has CDR1 LNHDA and CDR2 SQIVND (reference sequence). V gave up 4 bases and J gave up 5 bases, with 15 bases separating them. Only in-frame clones appear in the TCRdb table, and some are missing; sequencing was by immunoSEQ multiplex PCR. The sample includes around 230,000 clones, approximately 87% of them seen just once. Sample: peripheral blood. The chain employs TRBV19 and TRBJ2-7; no firm D call. The TCR originated in a woman between 70 and 85 years old with active or convalescent COVID-19. The CDR3 loop is CASSTTHPADEQYF. The CDR3 DNA reads as TGTGCCAGTAGTACCACACATCCGGCGGACGAGCAGTACTTC.